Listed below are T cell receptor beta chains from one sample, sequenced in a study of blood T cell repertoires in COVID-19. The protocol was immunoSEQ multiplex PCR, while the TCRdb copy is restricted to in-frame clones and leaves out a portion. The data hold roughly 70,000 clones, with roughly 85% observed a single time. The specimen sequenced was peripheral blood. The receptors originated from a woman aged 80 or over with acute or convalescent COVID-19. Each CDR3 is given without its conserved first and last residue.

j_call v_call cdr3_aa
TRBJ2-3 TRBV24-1 ATSDSRKGGTDTQY
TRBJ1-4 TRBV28 ASSPHPGEKLF
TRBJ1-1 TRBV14 ASSHGSLTGWKAF
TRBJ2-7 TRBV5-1 ASSARDREIEQY
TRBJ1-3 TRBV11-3 ASSAQDRADTIY
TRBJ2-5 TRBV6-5 ASSPRRRETQY
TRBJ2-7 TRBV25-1 ASSEVGSYEQY
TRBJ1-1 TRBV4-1 ASRKQGVDTEAF
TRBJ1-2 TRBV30 ASPGQGLYGYT
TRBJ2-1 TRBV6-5 ASSSLELANEQF
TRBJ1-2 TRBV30 AWSVGQGGGGYT
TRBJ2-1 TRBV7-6 ASSLVRYNEQF
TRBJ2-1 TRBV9 ASSVDGRTYNEQF
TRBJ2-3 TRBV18 ASSPSGTITDTQY
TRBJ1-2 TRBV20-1 SALDRVYT
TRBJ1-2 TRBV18 ASSPGGTANYGYT
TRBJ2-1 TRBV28 ASRGTVSSYNEQF
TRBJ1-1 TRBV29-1 SVTQGGTEAF
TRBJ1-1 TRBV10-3 AISSNRSTEAF
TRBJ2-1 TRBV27 ASSPNRLAGPGSNEQF
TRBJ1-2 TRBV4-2 ASSQVSLGTGGKLGGYT
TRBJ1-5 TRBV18 ASSPQGDQPQH
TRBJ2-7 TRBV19 ASSIALRRTATYEQY
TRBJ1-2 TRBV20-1 SASPGGGYT
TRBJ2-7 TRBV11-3 ASSPATGSYEQY
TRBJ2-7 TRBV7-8 ASSKGGRGDEQY
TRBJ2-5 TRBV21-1 ASSKQGLRDPLETQY
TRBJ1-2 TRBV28 ASSSADYGYT
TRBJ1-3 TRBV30 AWSLNSGNTIY
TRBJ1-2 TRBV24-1 ATSDPTVFPSGYT
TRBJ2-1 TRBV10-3 AIRGLADGEQF
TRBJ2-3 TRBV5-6 ASSLGPGGGDTQY
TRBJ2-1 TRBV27 ASSPLLVAGAGEQF
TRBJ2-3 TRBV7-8 ASSGLAGGLTDTQY
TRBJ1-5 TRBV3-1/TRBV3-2 ASSPWTDNQPQH
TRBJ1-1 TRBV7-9 ASSGRITVNTEAF
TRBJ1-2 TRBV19 ASDEGTRDYGYT
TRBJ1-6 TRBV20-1 SASSYDRAKS
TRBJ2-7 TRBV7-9 ASSLSGGLYEQY
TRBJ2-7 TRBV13 ASSLVSRPGLDEQY
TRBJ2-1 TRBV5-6 ASSLKAEIYNEQF
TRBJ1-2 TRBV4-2 ASSQDGGAGGYT
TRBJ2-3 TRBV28 ASTGAGEGQRVDTQY
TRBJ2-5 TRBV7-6 ASSLSSSYQETQY
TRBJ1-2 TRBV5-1 ASSFGTDYGYT
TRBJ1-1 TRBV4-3 ASSQRVRGDTEAF
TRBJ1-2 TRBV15 ATSRAGTGGVVYGYT
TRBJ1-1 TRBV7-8 ASSLVTGGTEAF
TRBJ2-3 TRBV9 ASSPGSGGGNTQY
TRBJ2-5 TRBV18 ASSPDLEETQY
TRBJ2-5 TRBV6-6 ASSPRTSGASQETQY
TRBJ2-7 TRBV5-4 ASRQGYEQY
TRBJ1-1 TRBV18 ASSPGQLEAF